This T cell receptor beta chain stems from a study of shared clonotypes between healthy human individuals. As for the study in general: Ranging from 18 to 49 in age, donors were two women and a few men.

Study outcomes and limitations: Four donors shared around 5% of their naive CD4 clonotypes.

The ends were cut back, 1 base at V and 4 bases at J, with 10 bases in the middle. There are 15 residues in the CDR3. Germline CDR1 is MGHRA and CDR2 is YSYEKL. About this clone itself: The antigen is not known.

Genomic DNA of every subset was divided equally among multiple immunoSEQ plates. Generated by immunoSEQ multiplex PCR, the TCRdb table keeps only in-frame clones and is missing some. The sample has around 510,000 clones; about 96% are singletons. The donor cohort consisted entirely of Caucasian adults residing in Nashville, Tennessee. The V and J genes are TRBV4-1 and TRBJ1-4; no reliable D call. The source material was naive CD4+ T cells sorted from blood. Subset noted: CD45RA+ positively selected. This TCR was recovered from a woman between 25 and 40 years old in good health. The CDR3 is CASSQAPGSNEKLFF. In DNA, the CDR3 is TGCGCCAGCAGCCAAGCACCGGGTAGTAATGAAAAACTGTTTTTT.